Reported below is one TCR beta chain. Trimming removed 4 bases from V and 2 bases from J, with 18 bases in between. The germline V gene has CDR1 SEHNR and CDR2 FQNEAQ (reference sequence). The CDR3 covers 16 residues. The data stem from a study of T cells in Graves' hyperthyroidism and ophthalmopathy. Amplification of TCR beta CDR3 regions was performed using RNA transcripts as template. A set of HTBI primers served as the primers for a first-round RT-PCR of the TCR CDR3. TCRdb re-derived calls from the multiplex PCR reads in MiXCR, one entry per CDR3 protein. The sample carries around 500,000 distinct CDR3 sequences, 22% recorded once.

This chain uses TRBV7-9 with TRBJ2-7, with D possibly called TRBD1 or TRBD2 (6 bases each). Sequencing used blood. This TCR derives from a woman between 70 and 85 years old with Graves' ophthalmopathy. The CDR3 DNA sequence: TGTGCCAGCAGCTGGCGGGGCACAGGGCCCACCTACGAGCAGTACTTC. Amino acid sequence: CASSWRGTGPTYEQYF. Together with reference TRBV7-9 and TRBJ2-7, the CDR3 gives the full variable domain: DTGVSQNPRHKITKRGQNVTFRCDPISEHNRLYWYRQTLGQGPEFLTYFQNEAQLEKSRLLSDRFSAERPKGSFSTLEIQRTEQGDSAMYLCASSWRGTGPTYEQYFGPGTRLTVT.